These 11 T cell receptor beta chains share one sample of origin, sequenced in a study of T cells after yellow fever vaccination. TCRdb re-analysed the 5' RACE reads in MiXCR, keeping a single row per CDR3 protein. Here the sample spans around 230,000 distinct CDR3 sequences, roughly 6.3% being singletons. Sequencing was performed on CD4+ T cells sorted from PBMCs, taken on the day of the yellow fever booster vaccination. All receptors come from a man aged 30 to 45 who received the YFV17D yellow fever vaccine.

This clonotype was detected ten times or more. The chain is built from TRBV20-1 and TRBJ2-2, with D uncertain. CDR1 is DFQATT, CDR2 SNEGSKA, per germline (reference sequence). The CDR3 runs 12 residues. With 3 bases removed from V and 7 bases from J, the gap between germline ends came to 9 bases. The DNA for the CDR3 is TGCAGTGCTAGGGATGTTGGCGGGGAGCTGTTTTTT. Amino acid sequence: CSARDVGGELFF.

This chain links TRBV20-1 with TRBJ2-7; 9 nucleotides match TRBD1. The J segment lost 7 bases and the V segment lost 0 bases, leaving 10 bases of the junction unmatched. The length of the CDR3 is 15 residues. Germline CDR1 reads DFQATT; CDR2 reads SNEGSKA (reference sequence). The CDR3 sequence is CSARDQGQGTGEQYF. DNA of the CDR3: TGCAGTGCTAGAGATCAGGGACAGGGTACAGGGGAGCAGTACTTC.

The rearrangement links TRBV12-3 or TRBV12-4 to TRBJ1-4; D remains ambiguous. The V end was cut by 6 bases, the J end by 6 bases, with 8 bases between. The CDR3 sequence is 12 residues long. CDR3 bases: TGTGCCAGCAGCCTCACCTATGAAAAACTGTTTTTT. It is translated as CASSLTYEKLFF.

This clonotype turned up a few times. The rearrangement joins TRBV12-3 or TRBV12-4 to TRBJ1-4; D is undetermined. V lost 3 bases to trimming and J lost 4 bases, with 12 bases between them. The length of the CDR3 is 15 residues. CDR3 loop: CASSFSRAGNEKLFF. In DNA, the CDR3 is TGTGCCAGCAGTTTCTCTAGGGCTGGTAATGAAAAACTGTTTTTT.

This clonotype was detected a few times. This chain links TRBV19 with TRBJ2-1; 8 positions agree with TRBD2. The germline V gene has CDR1 LNHDA and CDR2 SQIVND (reference sequence). This CDR3 comprises 15 residues. V was clipped by 3 bases and J by 5 bases; unmatched bases: 6. The CDR3 DNA reads TGTGCCAGTAGTATGCGGGAGGACGAAAACAATGAGCAGTTCTTC. Amino acid sequence: CASSMREDENNEQFF. The entire variable domain, with the rest obtained from reference TRBV19 and TRBJ2-1, is as follows: DGGITQSPKYLFRKEGQNVTLSCEQNLNHDAMYWYRQDPGQGLRLIYYSQIVNDFQKGDIAEGYSVSREKKESFPLTVTSAQKNPTAFYLCASSMREDENNEQFFGPGTRLTVL.

This clonotype showed up many times. The chain has TRBV9 and TRBJ2-5, with D hard to call. Trimming removed 3 bases from V and 5 bases from J, with 14 bases in between. The germline V gene encodes CDR1 SGDLS and CDR2 YYNGEE. The CDR3 runs to 14 residues. CDR3 region: CASSARAHGETQYF. The DNA of the CDR3 is TGTGCCAGCAGCGCTCGTGCGCACGGGGAGACCCAGTACTTC.

The chain carries TRBV12-3 or TRBV12-4 and TRBJ1-1; 7 bases line up with TRBD1. Trimming took 6 bases from V and 8 from J; bases not matched to a gene: 12. The CDR3 contains 14 residues. DNA of the CDR3: TGTGCCAGCAGCCCCTCAAAGGACAGGACCGAAGCTTTCTTT. It codes for CASSPSKDRTEAFF.

The rearrangement joins TRBV18 to TRBJ1-1; 8 positions agree with TRBD1. Trimming took 8 bases from V and 4 from J; bases not matched to a gene: 6. Germline lookup yields CDR1 KGHSH and CDR2 LQKENI. CDR3 length equals 13 residues. The CDR3 DNA sequence: TGTGCCAGCCAATTCACAGGGGGCACTGAAGCTTTCTTT. Its translation: CASQFTGGTEAFF.

This clonotype showed up just a few times. J is TRBJ2-1 and V is TRBV12-3 or TRBV12-4; 13 positions agree with TRBD2. The CDR3 extends over 15 amino acids. V was clipped by 5 bases and J by 4 bases; unmatched bases: 2. The CDR3 spells CASSKTSGRYNEQFF. CDR3 nucleotides: TGTGCCAGCAGTAAGACTAGCGGGAGGTACAATGAGCAGTTCTTC.

This clonotype was observed at least ten times. J is TRBJ2-2 and V is TRBV20-1, with 7 bases matching TRBD1. Germline lookup yields CDR1 DFQATT and CDR2 SNEGSKA (reference sequence). Trimming removed 0 bases from V and 5 bases from J; junction bases left unmatched: 9. There are 16 residues in the CDR3. The CDR3, as DNA: TGCAGTGCTAGAGATGGGTACAGGGGATATACCGGGGAGCTGTTTTTT. As protein: CSARDGYRGYTGELFF.

The chain combines TRBV6-1 with TRBJ2-6; 10 nucleotides line up with TRBD1. The V and J ends lost 5 bases and 0 bases, in that order; junction bases with no gene match: 4. The CDR3 length is 17 residues. Germline V lookup: CDR1 MNHNS, CDR2 SASEGT. CDR3 sequence reads: CASSPGQGSSGANVLTF. CDR3 coding DNA: TGTGCCAGCAGTCCGGGACAGGGGTCCTCTGGGGCCAACGTCCTGACTTTC.